This TCR beta chain was documented in a study of T cells in Graves' hyperthyroidism and ophthalmopathy. Study as a whole: Before any treatment, at initial diagnosis, peripheral blood was collected. Study findings and constraints: Blood also contained most expanded thyroid clonotypes above 0.001. In the analysis, a 13 V-J model separated ophthalmopathy from stable hyperthyroidism.

In germline, CDR1 is MNHEY, CDR2 SVGAGI. The CDR3 runs to 16 residues. V shed 4 bases and J 3 bases; nucleotides not matched to a gene: 6. Exclusion criteria comprised uncontrolled infection, other autoimmune disease, pregnancy or lactation. Regarding this clonotype: Its antigen is still unknown.

RNA transcripts were the template for amplifying TCR beta CDR3 regions. In the first-round RT-PCR of the TCR CDR3, the HTBI primer set was used. One entry per CDR3 protein results from TCRdb running MiXCR on the multiplex PCR reads. In the table there are about 400,000 distinct CDR3 sequences, approximately 14% of which are singletons. The clonotype originates from a woman aged 18-30 years with Graves' hyperthyroidism. The sequenced sample consisted of blood. This chain uses TRBV6-5 with TRBJ2-3; 11 bases are shared with TRBD2. The CDR3 is CASSSASGRITDTQYF. The CDR3 DNA is TGTGCCAGCAGTTCAGCTAGCGGGAGGATAACAGATACGCAGTATTTT.